A selection of T cell receptor beta chains follows, all from one sample in a study of OX40 agonist ivuxolimab in advanced cancers. Some clones are missing from TCRdb's copy, which holds only in-frame ones; the method was immunoSEQ multiplex PCR. The top ten hold approximately 9.9% of the sample, which has 70,000 to 85,000 clones, around 94% seen once. This material consisted of CD4+ or CD8+ T cells sorted from blood, taken in a trial of the OX40 agonist ivuxolimab. The receptors shown here come from an adult with an advanced solid tumor such as melanoma, head and neck, liver or kidney cancer. Each CDR3 is given with its conserved first and last residue. Each record gives: J gene, CDR3 length, V gene, D gene, clone size, CDR3 protein, CDR3 DNA. The D gene is left open where the match is weak. Some rows have no size entry. The others give once, few or many, or a class for an expanded clone.

>TRBJ2-1|18|TRBV29-1|TRBD2|.
CSVEGDGSGRAVDNEQFF
TGCAGCGTTGAAGGAGATGGTAGCGGGAGGGCCGTGGACAATGAGCAGTTCTTC
>TRBJ2-1|14|TRBV9|.|.
CASSSSGTYNEQFF
TGTGCCAGCAGCTCATCTGGGACCTACAATGAGCAGTTCTTC
>TRBJ2-2|13|TRBV7-3|.|.
CASSSPPAGELFF
TGTGCCAGCAGCTCCCCCCCGGCCGGGGAGCTGTTTTTT
>TRBJ1-2|13|TRBV7-2|TRBD1|.
CASSFLTGDGYTF
TGTGCCAGCAGCTTCCTGACAGGGGATGGCTACACCTTC
>TRBJ2-3|19|TRBV6-1|TRBD2|.
CASSAPGTSGRVSTDTQYF
TGTGCCAGCAGTGCCCCCGGGACTAGCGGGAGGGTGAGCACAGATACGCAGTATTTT
>TRBJ2-7|14|TRBV4-3|.|.
CASSPGEPLGEQYF
TGCGCCAGCAGCCCGGGGGAGCCCTTAGGAGAGCAGTACTTC
>TRBJ2-3|19|TRBV5-6|TRBD2|.
CASSLGHRLAVPNTDTQYF
TGTGCCAGCAGCTTGGGCCATAGGCTAGCGGTTCCAAACACAGATACGCAGTATTTT
>TRBJ1-2|14|TRBV5-5|.|.
CASSPRPVNYGYTF
TGTGCCAGCAGCCCCAGGCCAGTTAACTATGGCTACACCTTC
>TRBJ2-3|17|TRBV7-2|TRBD2|.
CASSLEMGLAGTDTQYF
TGTGCCAGCAGCTTAGAAATGGGACTAGCGGGCACAGATACGCAGTATTTT
>TRBJ2-2|13|TRBV10-3|.|once
CAIRTGNTGELFF
TGTGCCATCAGGACGGGTAACACCGGGGAGCTGTTTTTT
>TRBJ2-7|14|TRBV28|TRBD2|once
CASSPVREIDEQYF
TGTGCCAGCAGTCCGGTGCGGGAGATCGACGAGCAGTACTTC
>TRBJ1-4|15|TRBV7-9|.|.
CASRPSLQLNEKLFF
TGTGCCAGCAGACCAAGCCTACAGCTAAATGAAAAACTGTTTTTT
>TRBJ2-7|15|TRBV11-2|TRBD2|.
CASRHGLGGIYEQYF
TGTGCCAGCAGGCACGGACTAGGAGGAATCTACGAGCAGTACTTC
>TRBJ1-1|15|TRBV28|.|.
CASTLRTFLGTEAFF
TGTGCCAGCACCCTACGGACCTTTTTGGGCACTGAAGCTTTCTTT
>TRBJ2-5|15|TRBV13|TRBD2|.
CASITRVGGLVTQYF
TGTGCCAGCATTACCAGAGTGGGAGGGCTGGTGACCCAGTACTTC
>TRBJ2-1|13|TRBV5-4|.|.
CAGQGGAFDEQFF
TGTGCCGGTCAGGGCGGGGCCTTCGATGAGCAGTTCTTC
>TRBJ2-2|16|TRBV14|TRBD1|once
CASSHLGQLYTGELFF
TGTGCCAGCAGCCATCTGGGACAGTTATACACCGGGGAGCTGTTTTTT
>TRBJ2-7|16|TRBV4-1|.|.
CASSQVWGTSTYEQYF
TGCGCCAGCAGCCAAGTCTGGGGAACATCAACCTACGAGCAGTACTTC
>TRBJ2-7|13|TRBV11-2|.|.
CASSLAHGYEQYF
TGTGCCAGCAGCTTAGCCCACGGTTACGAGCAGTACTTC
>TRBJ2-7|15|TRBV7-8|.|.
CASSLAFRAGPEQYF
TGTGCCAGCAGCTTAGCGTTCCGGGCAGGGCCCGAGCAGTACTTC
>TRBJ2-1|15|TRBV7-3|TRBD2|.
CASSLAASGSYEQFF
TGTGCCAGCAGCTTAGCGGCTAGCGGGAGCTATGAGCAGTTCTTC
>TRBJ2-4|16|TRBV4-3|TRBD1|.
CASSQSHRGSKNIQYF
TGCGCCAGCAGCCAGTCCCACAGGGGATCCAAAAACATTCAGTACTTC
>TRBJ2-7|12|TRBV5-6|.|once
CASSLSSYEQYF
TGTGCCAGCAGCTTAAGCTCCTACGAGCAGTACTTC
>TRBJ2-5|14|TRBV19|TRBD2|.
CASSIWGGEETQYF
TGTGCCAGTAGTATTTGGGGGGGAGAAGAGACCCAGTACTTC
>TRBJ1-1|12|TRBV7-9|.|.
CASSATSTEAFF
TGTGCCAGCAGCGCCACGAGCACTGAAGCTTTCTTT
>TRBJ2-7|15|TRBV14|TRBD2|.
CASSQGLADSYEQYF
TGTGCCAGCAGCCAAGGTCTAGCGGACTCCTACGAGCAGTACTTC
>TRBJ2-3|15|TRBV7-3|TRBD1|.
CASSSGTESTDTQYF
TGTGCCAGCAGCTCCGGGACAGAGAGCACAGATACGCAGTATTTT
>TRBJ2-1|16|TRBV7-9|TRBD2|.
CASSLATSGPYNEQFF
TGTGCCAGCAGCTTAGCGACTAGCGGGCCCTACAATGAGCAGTTCTTC
>TRBJ1-1|13|TRBV5-1|.|.
CASSLDLGTEAFF
TGCGCCAGCAGCTTAGATCTTGGCACTGAAGCTTTCTTT
>TRBJ2-7|15|TRBV4-1|TRBD2|.
CASSQASGPSYEQYF
TGCGCCAGCAGCCAAGCTAGCGGTCCCTCCTACGAGCAGTACTTC
>TRBJ2-7|13|TRBV6-1|.|.
CASSEWVGGEQYF
TGTGCCAGCAGTGAATGGGTAGGGGGCGAGCAGTACTTC
>TRBJ2-3|19|TRBV28|TRBD2|.
CASSLPAVAGASPLDTQYF
TGTGCCAGCAGTTTACCCGCGGTAGCGGGAGCCTCCCCCTTAGATACGCAGTATTTT
>TRBJ2-1|17|TRBV7-9|TRBD2|.
CASSATSGRSLRNEQFF
TGTGCCAGCAGCGCCACTAGCGGGAGGTCCCTAAGGAATGAGCAGTTCTTC
>TRBJ2-5|16|TRBV5-1|.|.
CASSSLWSGEEETQYF
TGCGCCAGCAGCTCCCTCTGGTCGGGAGAAGAGGAGACCCAGTACTTC
>TRBJ2-3|18|TRBV7-9|TRBD1|.
CASSSSITRQGVRDTQYF
TGTGCCAGCAGCTCATCAATAACCCGGCAGGGGGTGAGGGATACGCAGTATTTT
>TRBJ1-2|15|TRBV4-3|TRBD1|.
CASSPDRGIWYGYTF
TGCGCCAGCAGCCCGGACAGGGGGATTTGGTATGGCTACACCTTC
>TRBJ2-2|15|TRBV27|.|.
CASSRTSSNTGELFF
TGTGCCAGCTCCCGCACTAGCTCCAACACCGGGGAGCTGTTTTTT
>TRBJ2-1|15|TRBV5-6|TRBD1|.
CASSAGTGGYNEQFF
TGTGCCAGCAGCGCCGGGACAGGGGGCTACAATGAGCAGTTCTTC
>TRBJ1-3|15|TRBV7-9|.|once
CASSSPGSSGNTIYF
TGTGCCAGCAGCAGCCCCGGGAGCTCTGGAAACACCATATATTTT
>TRBJ2-1|15|TRBV4-3|TRBD2|.
CASSQDSGRLNEQFF
TGCGCCAGCAGCCAAGATAGCGGGAGACTGAATGAGCAGTTCTTC
>TRBJ2-2|14|TRBV14|.|.
CASSPGHTTGELFF
TGTGCCAGCAGCCCCGGACACACTACCGGGGAGCTGTTTTTT
>TRBJ2-1|17|TRBV9|TRBD2|once
CASSFRTSGSSYNEQFF
TGTGCCAGCAGCTTCCGGACTAGCGGGAGCTCCTACAATGAGCAGTTCTTC
>TRBJ2-3|15|TRBV7-9|TRBD2|.
CASSPTSGSADTQYF
TGTGCCAGCAGCCCCACTAGCGGGAGCGCAGATACGCAGTATTTT
>TRBJ2-6|17|TRBV6-1|.|.
CASSEGGGITGANVLTF
TGTGCCAGCAGTGAAGGAGGAGGAATCACTGGGGCCAACGTCCTGACTTTC
>TRBJ2-4|18|TRBV7-9|TRBD2|.
CASSEPGLAGGRGNIQYF
TGTGCCAGCAGCGAACCGGGACTAGCGGGAGGGCGGGGAAACATTCAGTACTTC
>TRBJ1-2|14|TRBV18|.|.
CASSPFRGADGYTF
TGTGCCAGCTCACCGTTCCGGGGGGCTGATGGCTACACCTTC
>TRBJ2-5|12|TRBV7-9|.|.
CASSSGMETQYF
TGTGCCAGCAGCTCGGGGATGGAGACCCAGTACTTC